The 26 T cell receptor beta chains reported below all come from one sample, sequenced in a study of blood T cell repertoires in COVID-19. Sequencing used immunoSEQ multiplex PCR; TCRdb keeps in-frame clones, though not all of them. The sample contains about 180,000 clones, about 83% of which appear only once. The material sequenced was PBMCs or T cells enriched from blood (not recorded which). The receptors shown here come from a woman under 40 who had recovered from COVID-19.

The chain recombines TRBV6-1 with TRBJ2-7; D gene ambiguous. Deletions cut 0 bases from V and 2 bases from J, with 11 bases between. This CDR3 is 15 amino acids long. Germline lookup yields CDR1 MNHNS and CDR2 SASEGT. The CDR3 coding sequence is TGTGCCAGCAGTGAAGCGCTTCAGTATCCCTACGAGCAGTACTTC. It translates to CASSEALQYPYEQYF.

The V gene is TRBV2, the J gene TRBJ2-1; 10 bases align to TRBD2. Germline CDR1 and CDR2: SNHLY and FYNNEI. V shed 4 bases and J 5 bases; nucleotides not matched to a gene: 8. This CDR3 is built from 16 residues. The CDR3, as DNA: TGTGCCAGCAGTGTCGTTGGGACTAGCGCAAACAATGAGCAGTTCTTC. Its translation: CASSVVGTSANNEQFF.

The chain employs TRBV4-1 and TRBJ2-5, with 15 nucleotides matching TRBD2. The CDR3 is made up of 21 amino acids. Germline V CDR1 and CDR2: MGHRA, YSYEKL. The V and J ends lost 0 bases and 5 bases, in that order; junction bases with no gene match: 16. For the CDR3, the DNA is TGCGCCAGCAGCCAAGATTTCACCGGGACTAGCGGGAGGATCCGCCAGGAGACCCAGTACTTC. Its translation: CASSQDFTGTSGRIRQETQYF.

J is TRBJ2-3 and V is TRBV27; D not certain. Trimming took 7 bases from V and 5 from J, leaving 4 bases between them. This CDR3 comprises 10 residues. CDR1 and CDR2 (germline): MNHEY, SMNVEV (reference sequence). The CDR3 here is CASTGDTQYF. The DNA of the CDR3 is TGTGCCAGCACCGGAGATACGCAGTATTTT.

This clone has only one observation. The DNA of the CDR3 is TGTGCCAGCACCCTCGGAGAGGTAGTCACTGAAGCTTTCTTT. It encodes CASTLGEVVTEAFF. The genes are TRBV7-9 and TRBJ1-1; D ambiguous. The CDR3 consists of 14 residues. V was trimmed by 7 bases and J by 4 bases, leaving 16 bases between them. The germline V gene encodes CDR1 SEHNR and CDR2 FQNEAQ (reference sequence).

The table lists this clone with a few counts. The rearrangement links TRBV12-5 to TRBJ1-2; no clear D. V gave up 0 bases and J gave up 6 bases, with 11 bases separating them. The CDR3 loop spans 14 amino acids. Germline V gene sequence: CDR1 LGHNT, CDR2 FRNRAP. The CDR3 bases are TGTGCTAGTGGTTTGGTACCTGGCTTTGATGGCTACACCTTC. As protein: CASGLVPGFDGYTF.

This clone was seen a single time. The CDR3 protein is CASSLLRLAGGPFEQFF. The DNA for the CDR3 is TGTGCCAGCAGTTTACTCCGCCTAGCGGGAGGCCCCTTTGAGCAGTTCTTC. The chain couples TRBV28 to TRBJ2-1; 11 positions agree with TRBD2. After removal of 2 bases from V and 9 bases from J, the junction contained 12 bases not matched to a gene. CDR1 is MDHEN and CDR2 is SYDVKM in the germline V gene. The CDR3 runs to 17 residues.

This clone was counted a single time. The chain combines TRBV7-3 with TRBJ2-6; TRBD1 matches at 8 bases. This CDR3 is built from 19 residues. The germline gives CDR1 SGHTA, CDR2 FQGTGA. Trimming at V came to 1 base and at J to 3 bases, leaving 11 bases not matched to a gene. The CDR3 DNA is TGTGCCAGCAGCTTAAACAACAGGGGGTCTGTCAGTGGGGCCAACGTCCTGACTTTC. This codes for CASSLNNRGSVSGANVLTF.

The chain combines TRBV13 with TRBJ1-1, with D unresolved. The germline V gene encodes CDR1 PRHDT and CDR2 FYEKMQ (reference sequence). V was shortened by 4 bases and J by 4 bases, with 16 bases between the two germline ends. The CDR3 runs 15 residues. CDR3: CASSSPDGVSTEAFF. The CDR3, as DNA: TGTGCCAGCAGCTCACCTGACGGGGTGAGCACTGAAGCTTTCTTT.

The gene calls are TRBV14 and TRBJ2-7; the match to TRBD2 covers 10 bases. CDR1 is SGHDN, CDR2 FVKESK, per germline. This CDR3 spans 21 amino acids. The J segment lost 3 bases and the V segment lost 0 bases, leaving 20 bases of the junction unmatched. As DNA, the CDR3 is TGTGCCAGCAGCCAAGATCTCTGGGGGCTAGCGGGAGCCAGCGGCTACTACGAGCAGTACTTC. Encoded protein: CASSQDLWGLAGASGYYEQYF.

The gene calls are TRBV24-1 and TRBJ2-5, with a possible D match to TRBD2 (6 bases). The CDR3 contains 16 residues. Germline V gene data show CDR1 as KGHDR and CDR2 as SFDVKD. Trimming pared 2 bases from V and 1 base from J, leaving 13 bases between. For the CDR3, the DNA is TGTGCCACCAGTGATTCCCTAGGAGCGGGCCAAGAGACCCAGTACTTC. Amino acid sequence: CATSDSLGAGQETQYF.

The V call is TRBV14, the J call TRBJ1-2; D not resolved. From germline, CDR1 is SGHDN and CDR2 FVKESK. V was clipped by 0 bases and J by 8 bases, with 13 bases between them. The CDR3 loop spans 14 amino acids. CDR3 DNA sequence: TGTGCCAGCAGCCAAGATGGCAGTTCAGGAGGCTACACCTTC. Encoded protein: CASSQDGSSGGYTF.

This chain links TRBV2 with TRBJ2-3; 9 bases are shared with TRBD1. V shed 3 bases, J shed 4 bases, and the junction held 2 bases outside the gene matches. Germline V gene data show CDR1 as SNHLY and CDR2 as FYNNEI. The CDR3 extends over 14 amino acids. The CDR3 region is CASSEDRGPDTQYF. CDR3 in DNA: TGTGCCAGCAGTGAGGACAGGGGCCCAGATACGCAGTATTTT.

The chain carries TRBV5-1 and TRBJ2-2, with D hard to call. Germline CDR1 reads SGHRS; CDR2 reads YFSETQ. The CDR3 is 15 amino acids. V shed 0 bases and J shed 5 bases, with 11 bases lying between them. The CDR3 DNA follows: TGCGCCAGCAGCTTGGCCCAGACGGGTACCGGGGAGCTGTTTTTT. Its translation: CASSLAQTGTGELFF.

V is TRBV10-1 and J is TRBJ2-7, with TRBD2 matching over 16 bases. The germline V gene has CDR1 WNHNN and CDR2 SYGVQD (reference sequence). The CDR3 contains 17 residues. Trimming cost V 6 bases and J 5 bases; bases outside gene matches: 10. The chain's CDR3 is CASSEGLAGGTSHEQYF. The CDR3 DNA sequence: TGCGCCAGCAGCGAGGGACTAGCGGGAGGGACGTCCCACGAGCAGTACTTC.

V gene TRBV28 combines with J gene TRBJ1-5; maybe TRBD1 (6 bases). CDR3 length: 18 amino acids. Trimming pared 8 bases from V and 0 bases from J, leaving 23 bases between. CDR1 and CDR2 (germline): MDHEN, SYDVKM. Here the CDR3 reads CASGGSRGAVDSNQPQHF. The DNA for the CDR3 is TGTGCCAGCGGCGGATCCAGGGGCGCGGTTGATAGCAATCAGCCCCAGCATTTT.

The rearrangement joins TRBV6-8 to TRBJ2-5, with TRBD1 identical over 9 bases. The J segment lost 4 bases and the V segment lost 9 bases, leaving 15 bases of the junction unmatched. The CDR3 contains 16 residues. From germline, CDR1 is MNHGY and CDR2 SAAAGT. The CDR3 sequence: CARMNDWDRALETQYF. The CDR3 DNA sequence: TGTGCCAGGATGAACGACTGGGACAGGGCATTAGAGACCCAGTACTTC.

This clone was detected ten times or more. The genes are TRBV21-1 and TRBJ2-1; no DNA check was done on the table's D call, TRBD1. TRBV21-1 is a listed pseudogene. The CDR3 sequence is 13 residues long. DNA for the CDR3: TGTGCCAGCAGCAACAGGGTTTGGAATGAGCAGTTCTTC. Protein sequence: CASSNRVWNEQFF.

The chain joins TRBV6-5 to TRBJ2-1; D is perhaps TRBD1 (6 bases). V gave up 8 bases and J gave up 4 bases, with 15 bases separating them. The CDR3 has 14 residues. Germline CDR1 is MNHEY and CDR2 is SVGAGI. CDR3 amino acids: CASRSVTGYNEQFF. The DNA for the CDR3 is TGTGCCAGCCGCAGCGTAACAGGGTACAATGAGCAGTTCTTC.

V is TRBV5-1 and J is TRBJ2-5; TRBD2 might be the D (5 bases). The V end lost 1 base, the J end lost 2 bases, and 9 bases lay between the germline ends. The CDR3 totals 14 residues. Germline CDR1 is SGHRS and CDR2 is YFSETQ. CDR3 protein: CASSLPGGQETQYF. The CDR3 DNA is TGCGCCAGCAGCTTGCCAGGAGGACAAGAGACCCAGTACTTC. The whole variable domain, remainder taken from reference TRBV5-1 and TRBJ2-5, is KAGVTQTPRYLIKTRGQQVTLSCSPISGHRSVSWYQQTPGQGLQFLFEYFSETQRNKGNFPGRFSGRQFSNSRSEMNVSTLELGDSALYLCASSLPGGQETQYFGPGTRLLVL.

The chain employs TRBV28 and TRBJ2-3; D ambiguous. Trimming took off 6 bases at V and 1 base at J, with 20 bases between the two ends. Looked up from germline, CDR1 is MDHEN and CDR2 is SYDVKM. The CDR3 is made up of 17 amino acids. Here the CDR3 DNA reads TGTGCCAGCAGACGAAGACTTCGGTCGGGTGGCACAGATACGCAGTATTTT. The encoded protein is CASRRRLRSGGTDTQYF.

This clone was detected only once. The V and J genes are TRBV4-1 and TRBJ2-1, with 12 bases aligning to TRBD2. The CDR3 totals 15 residues. Losses at the gene ends were 0 bases for V and 8 bases for J; bases not matched to a gene: 2. CDR1 and CDR2 (germline): MGHRA, YSYEKL. CDR3 protein: CASSQEGTSGYEQFF. The CDR3 DNA reads as TGCGCCAGCAGCCAAGAGGGGACTAGCGGGTATGAGCAGTTCTTC.

The chain joins TRBV28 to TRBJ2-7; weak D call: TRBD1 (6 bases). There are 17 residues in the CDR3. Germline CDR1 is MDHEN and CDR2 is SYDVKM. Between the trimmed V and J ends, which lost 3 bases and 3 bases, there was a span of 21 bases. CDR3 in DNA: TGTGCCAGCAGTTTGACCCCACAGGGTACCAGGAGCTACGAGCAGTACTTC. This sequence encodes CASSLTPQGTRSYEQYF.

This clone was seen a handful of times. The J gene is TRBJ2-7, the V gene TRBV5-1; 13 bases line up with TRBD2. With V trimmed by 4 bases and J by 1 base, 8 bases remained unmatched. Germline CDR1 and CDR2: SGHRS and YFSETQ. This CDR3 has 17 residues. The DNA for the CDR3 is TGCGCCAGCAGCGTCGGGACTAGCGGGATTTATTCCTACGAGCAGTACTTC. This translates into CASSVGTSGIYSYEQYF.

The chain carries TRBV7-9 and TRBJ1-2, with TRBD1 identical over 7 bases. The trim removed 5 bases at V and 4 bases at J, leaving 10 bases unmatched. Germline V gene sequence: CDR1 SEHNR, CDR2 FQNEAQ (reference sequence). The CDR3 loop spans 15 amino acids. The CDR3 sequence: CASSPRDRHSYGYTF. DNA of the CDR3: TGTGCCAGCAGCCCCCGGGACAGACACTCCTATGGCTACACCTTC.

The chain joins TRBV4-2 to TRBJ1-2; TRBD1 agrees at 7 bases. Germline V gene lookup returns CDR1 LGHNA and CDR2 YNFKEQ. With V trimmed by 1 base and J by 0 bases, 14 bases remained unmatched. CDR3 length equals 19 residues. The CDR3 is CASSQVRPGTDLSNYGYTF. The CDR3 bases are TGTGCCAGCAGCCAAGTAAGGCCCGGGACAGACCTGTCTAACTATGGCTACACCTTC.